The entry below describes one T cell receptor (beta chain). The V gene end was trimmed by 6 bases and the J gene end by 2 bases; junction bases not matched to a gene: 7. This CDR3 comprises 15 residues. CDR1 and CDR2 (germline): SGHRS, YFSETQ. The sample comes from a study of blood T cell repertoires in COVID-19. Overall study context: The samples span acute and convalescent COVID-19 from the United States, Italy and Spain. PBMCs, B-cell-depleted T cells, or T cells provided the cDNA or gDNA that made up the material.

Under the authors' procedure: Amplification from reference gene primers served as the basis for estimated nucleated cell counts. Using immunoSEQ multiplex PCR, the repertoire was profiled, and TCRdb retains in-frame clones only, with some absent. V and J calls and clone size are as listed in that table; D and trimming were resolved from the DNA. This sample yields approximately 38,000 clones, of which roughly 80% are seen a single time; about 24% belongs to the top ten. Sequencing was carried out using peripheral blood. This clonotype originated in a human donor with acute or convalescent COVID-19. The donor label of this sample is uncertain. The genes are TRBV5-1 and TRBJ2-3, with 9 bases lining up with TRBD1. The CDR3 DNA reads as TGCGCCAGCACCACAGGGGGCTCGTACACAGATACGCAGTATTTT. Its translation is CASTTGGSYTDTQYF.